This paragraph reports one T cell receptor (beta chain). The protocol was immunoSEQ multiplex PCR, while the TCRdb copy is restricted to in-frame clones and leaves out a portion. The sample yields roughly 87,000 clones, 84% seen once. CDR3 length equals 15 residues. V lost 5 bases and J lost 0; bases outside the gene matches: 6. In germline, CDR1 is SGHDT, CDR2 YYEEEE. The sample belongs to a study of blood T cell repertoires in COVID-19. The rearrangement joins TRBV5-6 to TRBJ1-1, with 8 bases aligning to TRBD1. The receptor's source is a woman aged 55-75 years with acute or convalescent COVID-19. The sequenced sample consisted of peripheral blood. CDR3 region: CASRQVDRVNTEAFF. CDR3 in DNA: TGTGCCAGCAGACAAGTGGACAGGGTGAACACTGAAGCTTTCTTT.